The 8 T cell receptor beta chains given below trace back to one sample, sequenced in a study of cytomegalovirus exposure and HLA in healthy donors (dated by TCRdb to about 2017). The library was built by means of the immunoSEQ multiplex PCR assay. The multiplex PCR relied on a mix of 60 forward primers for TCR Vbeta segments and 13 reverse primers for TCR Jbeta segments. TCRdb retrieved this table from immuneACCESS and kept in-frame rearrangements only. Not all clones are present; in checked studies, unresolved V genes account for under half, and no reason is known for the remainder. This sample is represented by 96,000 or so clones; about four fifths of them were singletons. Of the sample, less than 15% is held by the ten largest clones. Material: PBMCs. The receptors stem from a woman aged 70-85 years in good health and CMV-seropositive.

This chain joins TRBV28 and TRBJ2-5; unclear D gene. CDR1 MDHEN and CDR2 SYDVKM come from the germline V gene. CDR3 length equals 12 residues. V dropped 4 bases and J dropped 3 bases, with 6 bases sitting between them. CDR3 nucleotides: TGTGCCAGCAGTTCCGAGAAAGAGACCCAGTACTTC. This encodes CASSSEKETQYF.

This clone was counted a few times. This chain connects TRBV10-3 to TRBJ2-7; 8 positions agree with TRBD2. The ends lost 2 bases at V and 7 bases at J; junction bases unmatched: 4. The CDR3 spans 13 residues. The germline CDR1 and CDR2 sequences are ENHRY and SYGVKD. CDR3 nucleotides: TGTGCCATCAGTGAGACATTAGCGGGAGAGCAGTACTTC. It specifies CAISETLAGEQYF.

This CDR3 is CASSLLLRGTEAFF. CDR3 nucleotides: TGTGCCAGCAGCTTGTTGTTACGCGGCACTGAAGCTTTCTTT. The rearrangement joins TRBV7-2 to TRBJ1-1; D unclear. Germline V lookup: CDR1 SGHTA, CDR2 FQGNSA. This CDR3 has 14 amino acids. Trimming pared 3 bases from V and 4 bases from J, leaving 12 bases between.

This clone showed up just a few times. The chain links TRBV19 to TRBJ2-7; 11 bases match TRBD1. CDR1 LNHDA and CDR2 SQIVND come from the germline V gene (reference sequence). V lost 5 bases and J lost 4; bases outside the gene matches: 10. This CDR3 region has 16 residues. This CDR3 is CASSASGTGGLYEQYF. CDR3 sequence (DNA): TGTGCCAGTAGTGCCTCCGGGACAGGGGGTCTATACGAGCAGTACTTC.

The rearrangement links TRBV2 to TRBJ1-5; no clear D. The V end was cut by 4 bases, the J end by 4 bases, with 11 bases between. The CDR3 has 14 amino acids. Germline assignment: CDR1 SNHLY and CDR2 FYNNEI. CDR3 DNA: TGTGCCAGCAGTGTGAACGGCGGAAATCAGCCCCAGCATTTT. This gives the protein CASSVNGGNQPQHF.

The chain carries TRBV7-9 and TRBJ2-7; 10 bases align to TRBD1. Looked up from germline, CDR1 is SEHNR and CDR2 is FQNEAQ (reference sequence). The ends lost 5 bases at V and 6 bases at J; junction bases unmatched: 10. The CDR3 is 15 amino acids. CDR3 loop: CASSPLGTGVSEQYF. The CDR3 region has the DNA TGTGCCAGCAGCCCTCTCGGGACAGGGGTCTCCGAGCAGTACTTC.

CDR3: CASSRGTGGTEAFF. In DNA, the CDR3 is TGCGCCAGCAGCCGAGGGACAGGCGGCACTGAAGCTTTCTTT. The chain couples TRBV5-1 to TRBJ1-1; TRBD1 matches 8 bases. Germline CDR1 and CDR2: SGHRS and YFSETQ. J lost 4 bases, V lost 4 bases, and 6 bases had no gene match. There are 14 residues in the CDR3. The full variable domain, rest sourced from reference TRBV5-1 and TRBJ1-1, is KAGVTQTPRYLIKTRGQQVTLSCSPISGHRSVSWYQQTPGQGLQFLFEYFSETQRNKGNFPGRFSGRQFSNSRSEMNVSTLELGDSALYLCASSRGTGGTEAFFGQGTRLTVV.

The chain uses TRBV28 and TRBJ1-4, with D possibly matching TRBD1 (6 bases). Trimming cost V 5 bases and J 8 bases, with 18 bases left between them. In germline, CDR1 is MDHEN, CDR2 SYDVKM. The CDR3 covers 15 residues. The CDR3 coding sequence is TGTGCCAGCAGTGTCCCCCCGGGACAAGAAGAAAAACTGTTTTTT. The encoded protein is CASSVPPGQEEKLFF.